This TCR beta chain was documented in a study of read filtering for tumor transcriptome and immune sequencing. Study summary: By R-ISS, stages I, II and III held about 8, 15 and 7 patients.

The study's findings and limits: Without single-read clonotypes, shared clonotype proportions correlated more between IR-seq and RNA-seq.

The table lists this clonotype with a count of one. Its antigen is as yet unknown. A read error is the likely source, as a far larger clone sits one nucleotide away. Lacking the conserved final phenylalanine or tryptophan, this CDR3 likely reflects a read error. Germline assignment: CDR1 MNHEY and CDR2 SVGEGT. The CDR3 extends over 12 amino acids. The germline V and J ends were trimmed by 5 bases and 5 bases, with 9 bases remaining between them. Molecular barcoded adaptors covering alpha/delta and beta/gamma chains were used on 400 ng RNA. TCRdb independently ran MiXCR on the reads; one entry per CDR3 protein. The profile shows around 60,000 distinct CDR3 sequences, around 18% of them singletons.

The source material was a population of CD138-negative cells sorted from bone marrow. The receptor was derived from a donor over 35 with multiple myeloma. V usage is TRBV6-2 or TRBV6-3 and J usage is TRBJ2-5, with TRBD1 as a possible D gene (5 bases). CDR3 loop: CASSEAGETQYS. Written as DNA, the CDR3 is TGTGCCAGCAGTGAGGCAGGGGAGACCCAGTACTCC.